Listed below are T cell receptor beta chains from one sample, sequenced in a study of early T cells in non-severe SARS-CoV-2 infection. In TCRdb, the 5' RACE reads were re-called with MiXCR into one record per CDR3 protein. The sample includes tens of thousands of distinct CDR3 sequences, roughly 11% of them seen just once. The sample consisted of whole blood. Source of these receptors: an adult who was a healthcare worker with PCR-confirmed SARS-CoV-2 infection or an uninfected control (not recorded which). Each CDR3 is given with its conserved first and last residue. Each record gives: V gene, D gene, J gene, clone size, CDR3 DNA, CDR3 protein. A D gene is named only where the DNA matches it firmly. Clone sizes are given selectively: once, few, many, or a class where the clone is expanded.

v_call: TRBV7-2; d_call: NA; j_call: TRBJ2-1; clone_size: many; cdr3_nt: TGTGCCAGCAGCTCCCGAAACAGGGCCCAGTACAATGAGCAGTTCTTC; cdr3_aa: CASSSRNRAQYNEQFF
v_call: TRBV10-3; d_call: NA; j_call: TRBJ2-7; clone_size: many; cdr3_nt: TGTGCCATCAGTGAGTCAGGCAGCTCCTACGAGCAGTACTTC; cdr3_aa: CAISESGSSYEQYF
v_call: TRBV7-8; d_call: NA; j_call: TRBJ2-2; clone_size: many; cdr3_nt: TGTGCCAGCAGCTTCACGCGGGGGGCTCAGGGGGCTCAAAGCGGGGAGCTGTTTTTT; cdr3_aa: CASSFTRGAQGAQSGELFF
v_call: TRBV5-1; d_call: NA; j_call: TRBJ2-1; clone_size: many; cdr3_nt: TGCGCCAGCAGCTTGGCCTTAAGCAATGAGCAGTTCTTC; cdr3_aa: CASSLALSNEQFF
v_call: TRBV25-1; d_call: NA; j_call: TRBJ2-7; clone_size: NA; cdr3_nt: TGTGCCAGCAATGGGAGGGGGTACGAGCAGTACTTC; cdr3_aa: CASNGRGYEQYF
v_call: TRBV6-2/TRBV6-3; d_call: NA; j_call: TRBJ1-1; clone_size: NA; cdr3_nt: TGTGCCAGCAGTAAGAGTCGCACTGAAGCTTTCTTT; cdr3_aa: CASSKSRTEAFF
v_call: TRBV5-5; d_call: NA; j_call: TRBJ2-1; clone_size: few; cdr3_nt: TGTGCCAGCGACTCCAGGGAGTTGTACAATGAGCAGTTCTTC; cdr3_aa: CASDSRELYNEQFF
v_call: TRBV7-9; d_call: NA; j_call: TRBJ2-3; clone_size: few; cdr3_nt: TGTGCCAGCCTCGTCGGGGGTCCAGATACGCAGTATTTT; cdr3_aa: CASLVGGPDTQYF
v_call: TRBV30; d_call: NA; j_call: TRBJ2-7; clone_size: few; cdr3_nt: TGTGCCTGGAGTGCCCCGACGGTTAGCCAAGACGAGCAGTACTTC; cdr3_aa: CAWSAPTVSQDEQYF
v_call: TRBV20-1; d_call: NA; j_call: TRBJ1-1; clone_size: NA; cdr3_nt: TGCAGTGCTAGAGAGGGGTTTTTCGGGTTGGGCACTGAAGCTTTCTTT; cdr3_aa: CSAREGFFGLGTEAFF
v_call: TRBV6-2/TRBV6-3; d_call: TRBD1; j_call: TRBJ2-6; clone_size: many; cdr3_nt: TGTGCCAGCAGTACTCGGACAGGAATGACCTCTGGGGCCAACGTCCTGACTTTC; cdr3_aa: CASSTRTGMTSGANVLTF
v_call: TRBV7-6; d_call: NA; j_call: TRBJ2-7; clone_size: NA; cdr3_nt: TGTGCCAGCAGCTTAGGGGGCAAATTGGGGTCCTACGAGCAGTACTTC; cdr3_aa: CASSLGGKLGSYEQYF
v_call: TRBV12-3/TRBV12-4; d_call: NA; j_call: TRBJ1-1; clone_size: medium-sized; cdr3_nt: TGTGCCAGCAGCTCTTTAGGGAACACTGAAGCTTTCTTT; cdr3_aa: CASSSLGNTEAFF
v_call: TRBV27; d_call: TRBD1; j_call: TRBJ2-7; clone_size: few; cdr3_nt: TGTGCCAGCAGCGACGGGACAGGGGGTTTGTCCTACGAGCAGTACTTC; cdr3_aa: CASSDGTGGLSYEQYF
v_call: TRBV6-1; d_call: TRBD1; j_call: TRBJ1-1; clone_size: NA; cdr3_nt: TGTGCCAGCAGGGGACAGGGAACGAACACTGAAGCTTTCTTT; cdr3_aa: CASRGQGTNTEAFF
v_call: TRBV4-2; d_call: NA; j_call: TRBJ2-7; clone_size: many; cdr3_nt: TGTGCCAGCAGCCATGGGGGGTCCGCCTACGAGCAGTACTTC; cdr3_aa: CASSHGGSAYEQYF
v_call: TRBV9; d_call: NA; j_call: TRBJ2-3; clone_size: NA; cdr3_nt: TGTGCCAGCAGCGTGGGGGGGGCGCCCCCAGATACGCAGTATTTT; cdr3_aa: CASSVGGAPPDTQYF
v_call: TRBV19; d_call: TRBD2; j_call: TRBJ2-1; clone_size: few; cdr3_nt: TGTGCCAGTAGAGGACTAGCGGGGGGTGGCAATGAGCAGTTCTTC; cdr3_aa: CASRGLAGGGNEQFF
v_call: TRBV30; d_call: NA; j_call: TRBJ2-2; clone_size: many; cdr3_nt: TGTGCCTGGAGTGAAGGGTACTACACCGGGGAGCTGTTTTTT; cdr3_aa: CAWSEGYYTGELFF
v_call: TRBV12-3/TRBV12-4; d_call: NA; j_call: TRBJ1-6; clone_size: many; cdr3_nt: TGTGCCAGCAGTTCCAATTCGAATTCACCCCTCCACTTT; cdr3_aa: CASSSNSNSPLHF
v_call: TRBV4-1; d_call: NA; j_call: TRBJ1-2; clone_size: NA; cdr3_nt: TGCGCCAGCAGCCAAGATCAGGTCCGGGATGATGGCTACACCTTC; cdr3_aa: CASSQDQVRDDGYTF
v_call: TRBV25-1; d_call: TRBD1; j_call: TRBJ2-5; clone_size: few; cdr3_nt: TGTGCCAGCAGTCACGGGGACAGGGGTGGTAGTGAGACCCAGTACTTC; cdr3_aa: CASSHGDRGGSETQYF
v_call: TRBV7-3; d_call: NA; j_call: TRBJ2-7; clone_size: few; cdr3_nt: TGTGCCAGCAGCCTCCAGCCCGGGCCCCTCTACGAGCAGTACTTC; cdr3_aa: CASSLQPGPLYEQYF
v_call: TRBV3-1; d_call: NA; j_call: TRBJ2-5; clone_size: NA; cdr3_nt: TGTGCCAGCGGCCAAGTGGAGAAGGCCCAGTACTTC; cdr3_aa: CASGQVEKAQYF
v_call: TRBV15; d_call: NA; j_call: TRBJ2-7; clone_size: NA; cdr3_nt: TGTGCCACCAGCAGAGAAAGAACTCCCGGGACCCAGGCCCCCCTGTCTCACGAGCAGTACTTC; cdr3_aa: CATSRERTPGTQAPLSHEQYF
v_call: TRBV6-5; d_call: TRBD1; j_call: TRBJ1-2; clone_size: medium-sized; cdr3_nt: TGTGCCAGCAAGGACAGGGTATGGAATGGCTACACCTTC; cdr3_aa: CASKDRVWNGYTF
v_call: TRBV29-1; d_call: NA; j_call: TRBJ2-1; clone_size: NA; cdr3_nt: TGCAGCGTCGGGACCCCTAGGGTAGGCACTGAGCAGTTCTTC; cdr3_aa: CSVGTPRVGTEQFF
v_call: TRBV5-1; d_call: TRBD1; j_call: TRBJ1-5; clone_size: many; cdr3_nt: TGCGCCAGCAGCTTGAACAGGGGGCGCTATCAGCCCCAGCATTTT; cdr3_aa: CASSLNRGRYQPQHF
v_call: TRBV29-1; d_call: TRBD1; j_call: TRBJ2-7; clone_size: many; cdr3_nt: TGCAGCTTTATTACACTTTGGGACAGGGAAAACTACGAGCAGTACTTC; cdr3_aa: CSFITLWDRENYEQYF
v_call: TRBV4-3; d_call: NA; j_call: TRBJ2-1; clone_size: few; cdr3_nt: TGCGCCAGCAGCCAAGGGGGGTGGGGCTCCTACAATGAGCAGTTCTTC; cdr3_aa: CASSQGGWGSYNEQFF
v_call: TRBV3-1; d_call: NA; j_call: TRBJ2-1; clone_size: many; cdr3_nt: TGTGCCAGCAGCCAAGAATTTTCGGGTGTCGATGAGCAGTTCTTC; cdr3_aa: CASSQEFSGVDEQFF
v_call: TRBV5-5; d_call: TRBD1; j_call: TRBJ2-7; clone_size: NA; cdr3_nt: TGTGCCAGCAGCGTCGACAGGGGGCAAACCTACGAGCAGTACTTC; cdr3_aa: CASSVDRGQTYEQYF
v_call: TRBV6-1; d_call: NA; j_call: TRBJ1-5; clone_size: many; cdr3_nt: TGTGCCAGCAGTGAAGAGAGGTCGCGTCCTTGGCAGCCCCAGCATTTT; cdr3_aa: CASSEERSRPWQPQHF
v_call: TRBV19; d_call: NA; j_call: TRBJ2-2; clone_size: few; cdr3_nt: TGTGCCATTCGACTAGCGAACACCGGGGAGCTGTTTTTT; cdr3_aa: CAIRLANTGELFF
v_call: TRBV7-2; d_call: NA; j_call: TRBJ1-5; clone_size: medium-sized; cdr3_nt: TGTGCCAGCAGCTTTTTTAATCAGCCCCAGCATTTT; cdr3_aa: CASSFFNQPQHF
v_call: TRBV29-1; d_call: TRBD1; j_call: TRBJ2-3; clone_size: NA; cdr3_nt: TGCAGCGTCCGACAGGGCCCATATACGCAGTATTTT; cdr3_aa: CSVRQGPYTQYF
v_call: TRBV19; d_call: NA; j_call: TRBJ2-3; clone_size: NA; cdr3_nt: TGTGCCAGTAGTATAGCTCAGGGTAGGACAGATACGCAGTATTTT; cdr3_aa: CASSIAQGRTDTQYF
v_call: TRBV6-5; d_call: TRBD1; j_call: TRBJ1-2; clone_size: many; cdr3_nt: TGTGCCAGCAGTGAAGACAGGGCACCCTATGGCTACACCTTC; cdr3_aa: CASSEDRAPYGYTF
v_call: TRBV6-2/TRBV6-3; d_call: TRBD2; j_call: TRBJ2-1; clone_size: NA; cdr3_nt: TGTGCCAGCACCCGGGGGGGGGGCTCCTACAATGAGCAGTTCTTC; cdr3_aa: CASTRGGGSYNEQFF
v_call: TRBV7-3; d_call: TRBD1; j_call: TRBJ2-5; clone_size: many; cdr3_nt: TGTGCCAGCAGCATTGGGACAGGGGGGGAGACCCAGTACTTC; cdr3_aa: CASSIGTGGETQYF
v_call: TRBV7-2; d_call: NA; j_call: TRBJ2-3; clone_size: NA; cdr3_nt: TGTGCCAGCAGCATGTGGTCGGGGGCCACAGATACGCAGTATTTT; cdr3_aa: CASSMWSGATDTQYF